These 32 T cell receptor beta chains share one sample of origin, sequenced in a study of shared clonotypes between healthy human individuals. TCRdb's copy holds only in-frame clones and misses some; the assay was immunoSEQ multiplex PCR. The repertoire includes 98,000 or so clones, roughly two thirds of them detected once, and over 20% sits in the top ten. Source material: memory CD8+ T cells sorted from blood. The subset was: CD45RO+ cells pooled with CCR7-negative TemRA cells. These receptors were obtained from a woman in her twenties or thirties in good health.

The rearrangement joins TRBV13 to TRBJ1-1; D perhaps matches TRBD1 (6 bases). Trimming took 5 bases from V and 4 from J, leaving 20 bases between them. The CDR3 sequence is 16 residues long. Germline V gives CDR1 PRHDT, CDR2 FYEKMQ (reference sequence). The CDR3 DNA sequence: TGTGCCAGCAGCAAAGGGGGGACACTTTCGGGCACTGAAGCTTTCTTT. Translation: CASSKGGTLSGTEAFF.

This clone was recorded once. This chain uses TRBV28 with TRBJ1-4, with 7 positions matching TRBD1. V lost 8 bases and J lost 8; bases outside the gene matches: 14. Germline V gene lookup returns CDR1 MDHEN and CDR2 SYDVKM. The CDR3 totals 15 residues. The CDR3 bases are TGTGCCAGCTCCCTCGAAGGGGGCGCGTGGGAAAAACTGTTTTTT. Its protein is CASSLEGGAWEKLFF.

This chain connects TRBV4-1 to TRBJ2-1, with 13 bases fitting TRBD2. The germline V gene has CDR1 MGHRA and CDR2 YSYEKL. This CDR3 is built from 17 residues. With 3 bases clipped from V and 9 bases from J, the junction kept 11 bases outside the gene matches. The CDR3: CASSQLQGLAGDGEQFF. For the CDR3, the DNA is TGCGCCAGCAGCCAGCTCCAAGGACTAGCGGGAGATGGTGAGCAGTTCTTC.

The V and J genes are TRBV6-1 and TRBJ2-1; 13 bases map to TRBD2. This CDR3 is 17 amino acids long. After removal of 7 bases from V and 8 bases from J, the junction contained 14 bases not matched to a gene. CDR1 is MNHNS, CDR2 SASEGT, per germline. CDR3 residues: CASNEYAGLAGSYEQFF. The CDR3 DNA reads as TGTGCCAGCAATGAGTACGCGGGACTAGCGGGATCCTATGAGCAGTTCTTC.

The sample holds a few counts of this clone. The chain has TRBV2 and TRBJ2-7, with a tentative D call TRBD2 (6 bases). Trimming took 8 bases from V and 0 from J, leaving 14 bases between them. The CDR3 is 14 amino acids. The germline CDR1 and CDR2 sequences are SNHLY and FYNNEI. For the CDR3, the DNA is TGTGCCAGCCGGGGGACGGGGAGCTCCTACGAGCAGTACTTC. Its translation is CASRGTGSSYEQYF.

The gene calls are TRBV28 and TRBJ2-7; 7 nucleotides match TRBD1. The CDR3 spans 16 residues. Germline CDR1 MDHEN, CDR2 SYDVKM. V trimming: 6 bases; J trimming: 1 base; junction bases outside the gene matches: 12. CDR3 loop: CASRNTGTAPSYEQYF. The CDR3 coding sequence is TGTGCCAGCAGAAATACCGGGACAGCACCTTCCTACGAGCAGTACTTC.

CDR3 sequence reads: CASSEQRFNEKLFF. The CDR3 coding sequence is TGTGCCAGCAGTGAACAGCGGTTTAATGAAAAACTGTTTTTT. This rearrangement joins TRBV6-5 to TRBJ1-4; D unclear. The germline V and J ends were trimmed by 5 bases and 4 bases, with 11 bases remaining between them. Germline assignment: CDR1 MNHEY and CDR2 SVGAGI. The CDR3 runs to 14 residues.

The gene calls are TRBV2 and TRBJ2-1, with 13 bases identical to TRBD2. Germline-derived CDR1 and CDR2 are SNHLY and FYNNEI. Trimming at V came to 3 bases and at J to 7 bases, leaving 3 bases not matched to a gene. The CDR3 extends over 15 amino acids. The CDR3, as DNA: TGTGCCAGCAGTGAGCCGACTAGCGGGAGGAATGAGCAGTTCTTC. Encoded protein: CASSEPTSGRNEQFF.

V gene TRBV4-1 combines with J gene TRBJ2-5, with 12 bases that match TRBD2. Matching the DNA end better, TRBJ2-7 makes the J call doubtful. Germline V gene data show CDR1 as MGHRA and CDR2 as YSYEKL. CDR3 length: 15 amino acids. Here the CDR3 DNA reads TGCGCCAGCAGCCCGGGACTAGCGGGCTCCTACGAGCAGTACTTC. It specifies CASSPGLAGSYEQYF.

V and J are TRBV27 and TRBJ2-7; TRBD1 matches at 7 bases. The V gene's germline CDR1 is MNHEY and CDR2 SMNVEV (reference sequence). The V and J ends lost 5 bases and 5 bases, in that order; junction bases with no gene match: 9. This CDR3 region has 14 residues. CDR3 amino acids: CASSPRGQRNEQYF. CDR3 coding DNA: TGTGCCAGCAGTCCGAGGGGACAGCGCAACGAGCAGTACTTC.

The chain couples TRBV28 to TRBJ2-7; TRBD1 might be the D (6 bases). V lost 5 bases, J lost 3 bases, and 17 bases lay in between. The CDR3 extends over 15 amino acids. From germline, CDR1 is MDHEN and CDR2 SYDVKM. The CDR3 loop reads CASSPPGERSYEQYF. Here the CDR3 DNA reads TGTGCCAGCAGTCCCCCAGGGGAGCGTAGCTACGAGCAGTACTTC.

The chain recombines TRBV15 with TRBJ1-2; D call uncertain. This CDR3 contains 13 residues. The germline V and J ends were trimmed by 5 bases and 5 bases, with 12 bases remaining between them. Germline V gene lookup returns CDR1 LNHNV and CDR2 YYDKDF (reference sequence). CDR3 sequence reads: CATSSGLRYGYTF. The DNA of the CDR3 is TGTGCCACCAGCTCAGGCCTTAGATATGGCTACACCTTC. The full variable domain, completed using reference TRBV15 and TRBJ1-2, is DAMVIQNPRYQVTQFGKPVTLSCSQTLNHNVMYWYQQKSSQAPKLLFHYYDKDFNNEADTPDNFQSRRPNTSFCFLDIRSPGLGDTAMYLCATSSGLRYGYTFGSGTRLTVV.

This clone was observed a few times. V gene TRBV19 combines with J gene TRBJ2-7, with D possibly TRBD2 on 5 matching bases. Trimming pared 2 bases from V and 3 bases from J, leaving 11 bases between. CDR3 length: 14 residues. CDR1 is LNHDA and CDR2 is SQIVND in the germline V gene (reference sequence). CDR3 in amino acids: CASSIIGNIYEQYF. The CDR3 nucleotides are TGTGCCAGTAGTATAATCGGGAATATCTACGAGCAGTACTTC.

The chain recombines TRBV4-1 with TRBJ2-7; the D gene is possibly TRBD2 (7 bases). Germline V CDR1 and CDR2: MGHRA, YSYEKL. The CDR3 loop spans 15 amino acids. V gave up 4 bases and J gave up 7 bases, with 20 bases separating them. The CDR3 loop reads CASSLSWGGLFEQYF. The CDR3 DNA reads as TGCGCCAGCAGCCTTTCCTGGGGGGGGCTGTTTGAGCAGTACTTC.

This CDR3 is CASSSTRDRYF. The CDR3 DNA sequence: TGTGCCAGCAGTTCCACTAGGGATCGGTACTTC. The chain has TRBV2 and TRBJ2-7, with a possible D match to TRBD2 (5 bases). V was clipped by 5 bases and J by 12 bases, with 14 bases between them. Germline CDR1 and CDR2: SNHLY and FYNNEI. The CDR3 extends over 11 amino acids.

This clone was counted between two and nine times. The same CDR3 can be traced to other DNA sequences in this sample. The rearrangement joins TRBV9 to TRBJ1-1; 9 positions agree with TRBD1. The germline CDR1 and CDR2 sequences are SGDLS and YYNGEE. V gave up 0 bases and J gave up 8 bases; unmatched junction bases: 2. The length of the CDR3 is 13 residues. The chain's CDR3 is CASSVGGTGEAFF. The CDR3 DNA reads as TGTGCCAGCAGCGTAGGGGGGACAGGGGAAGCTTTCTTT.

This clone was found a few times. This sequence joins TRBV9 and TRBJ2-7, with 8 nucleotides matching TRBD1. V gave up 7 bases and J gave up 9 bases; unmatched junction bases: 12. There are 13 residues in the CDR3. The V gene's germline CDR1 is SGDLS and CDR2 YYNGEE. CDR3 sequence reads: CASGQGAGGAQYF. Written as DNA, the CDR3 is TGTGCCAGCGGGCAGGGGGCGGGCGGGGCGCAGTACTTC.

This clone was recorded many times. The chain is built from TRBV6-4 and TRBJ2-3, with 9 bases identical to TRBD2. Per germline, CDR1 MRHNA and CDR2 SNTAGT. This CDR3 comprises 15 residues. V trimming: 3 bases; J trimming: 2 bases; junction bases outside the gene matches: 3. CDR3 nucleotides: TGTGCCAGCAGTGAAGTAGCGGGAGTCACAGATACGCAGTATTTT. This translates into CASSEVAGVTDTQYF.

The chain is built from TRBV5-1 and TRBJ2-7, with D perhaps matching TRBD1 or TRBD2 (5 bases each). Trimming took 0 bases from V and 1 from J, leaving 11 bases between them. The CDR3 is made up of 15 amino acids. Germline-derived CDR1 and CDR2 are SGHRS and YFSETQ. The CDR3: CASSLVQGRSYEQYF. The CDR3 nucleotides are TGCGCCAGCAGCTTGGTTCAGGGACGATCCTACGAGCAGTACTTC.

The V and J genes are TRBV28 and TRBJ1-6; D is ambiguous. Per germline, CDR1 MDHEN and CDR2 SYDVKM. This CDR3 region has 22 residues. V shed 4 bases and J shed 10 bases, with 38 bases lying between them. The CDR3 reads CASSSYPLTRRIAQFIRSPLHF. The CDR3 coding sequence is TGTGCCAGCAGTTCATATCCTCTAACGCGAAGGATAGCCCAATTTATACGATCACCCCTCCACTTT. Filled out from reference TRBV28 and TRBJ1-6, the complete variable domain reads DVKVTQSSRYLVKRTGEKVFLECVQDMDHENMFWYRQDPGLGLRLIYFSYDVKMKEKGDIPEGYSVSREKKERFSLILESASTNQTSMYLCASSSYPLTRRIAQFIRSPLHFGNGTRLTVT.

The CDR3 reads CASSAPIGGNYEQYF. For the CDR3, the DNA is TGTGCCAGCAGCGCCCCCATAGGAGGGAACTACGAGCAGTACTTC. J is TRBJ2-7 and V is TRBV27; the D gene is possibly TRBD2 (6 bases). With 6 bases removed from V and 3 bases from J, the gap between germline ends came to 18 bases. The CDR3 loop spans 15 amino acids. Germline CDR1 and CDR2: MNHEY and SMNVEV (reference sequence).

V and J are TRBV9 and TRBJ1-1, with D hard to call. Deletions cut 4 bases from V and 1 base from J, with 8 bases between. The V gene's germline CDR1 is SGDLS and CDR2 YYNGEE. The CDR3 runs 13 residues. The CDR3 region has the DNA TGTGCCAGCAGCAAGACGGGGAACACTGAAGCTTTCTTT. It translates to CASSKTGNTEAFF. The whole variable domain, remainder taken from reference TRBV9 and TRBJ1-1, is DSGVTQTPKHLITATGQRVTLRCSPRSGDLSVYWYQQSLDQGLQFLIQYYNGEERAKGNILERFSAQQFPDLHSELNLSSLELGDSALYFCASSKTGNTEAFFGQGTRLTVV.

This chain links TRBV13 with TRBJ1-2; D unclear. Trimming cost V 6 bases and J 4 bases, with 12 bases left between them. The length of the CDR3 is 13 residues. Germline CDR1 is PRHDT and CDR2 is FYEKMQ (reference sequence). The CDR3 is CASRQPEPYGYTF. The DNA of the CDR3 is TGTGCCAGCAGACAACCGGAACCCTATGGCTACACCTTC. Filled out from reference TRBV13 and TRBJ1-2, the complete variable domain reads AAGVIQSPRHLIKEKRETATLKCYPIPRHDTVYWYQQGPGQDPQFLISFYEKMQSDKGSIPDRFSAQQFSDYHSELNMSSLELGDSALYFCASRQPEPYGYTFGSGTRLTVV.

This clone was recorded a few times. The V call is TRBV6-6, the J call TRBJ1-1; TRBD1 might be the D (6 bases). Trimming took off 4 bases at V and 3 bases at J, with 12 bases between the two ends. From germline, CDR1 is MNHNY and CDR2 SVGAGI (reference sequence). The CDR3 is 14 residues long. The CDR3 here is CASSSSGTYTEAFF. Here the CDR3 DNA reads TGTGCCAGCAGTTCATCCGGGACATACACTGAAGCTTTCTTT.

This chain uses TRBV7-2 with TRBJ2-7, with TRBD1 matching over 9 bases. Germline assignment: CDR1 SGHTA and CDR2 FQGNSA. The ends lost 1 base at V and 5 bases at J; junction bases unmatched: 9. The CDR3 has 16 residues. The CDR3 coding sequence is TGTGCCAGCAGCTTAGATGGAGGGACAGGGAGCCACGAGCAGTACTTC. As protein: CASSLDGGTGSHEQYF.

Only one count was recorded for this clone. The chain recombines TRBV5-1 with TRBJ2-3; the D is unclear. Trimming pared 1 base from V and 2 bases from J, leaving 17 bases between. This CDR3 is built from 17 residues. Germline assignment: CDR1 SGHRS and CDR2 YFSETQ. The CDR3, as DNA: TGCGCCAGCAGCTTGATCACCACCGGGCATTACACAGATACGCAGTATTTT. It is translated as CASSLITTGHYTDTQYF.

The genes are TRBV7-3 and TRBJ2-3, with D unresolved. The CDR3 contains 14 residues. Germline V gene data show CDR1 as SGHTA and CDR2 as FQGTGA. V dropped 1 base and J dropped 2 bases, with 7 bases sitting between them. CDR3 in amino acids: CASSLNIPTDTQYF. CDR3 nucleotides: TGTGCCAGCAGCTTAAACATCCCCACAGATACGCAGTATTTT.

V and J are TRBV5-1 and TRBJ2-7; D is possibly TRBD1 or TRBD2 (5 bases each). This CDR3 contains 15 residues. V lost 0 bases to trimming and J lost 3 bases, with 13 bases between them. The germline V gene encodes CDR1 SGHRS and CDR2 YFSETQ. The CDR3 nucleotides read TGCGCCAGCAGCTTGGCGTCGGGGCTACGCTACGAGCAGTACTTC. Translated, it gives CASSLASGLRYEQYF.

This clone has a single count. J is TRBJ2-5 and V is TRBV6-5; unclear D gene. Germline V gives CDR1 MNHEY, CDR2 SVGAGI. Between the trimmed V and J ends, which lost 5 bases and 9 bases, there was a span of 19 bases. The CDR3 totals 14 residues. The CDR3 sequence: CASSTRPSSDPQYF. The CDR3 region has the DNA TGTGCCAGCAGTACGAGACCAAGCTCTGACCCCCAGTACTTC.

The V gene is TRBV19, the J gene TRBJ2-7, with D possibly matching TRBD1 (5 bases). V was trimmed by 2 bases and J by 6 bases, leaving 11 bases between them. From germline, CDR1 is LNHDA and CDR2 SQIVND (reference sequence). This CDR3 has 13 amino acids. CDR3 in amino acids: CASSIQQGAEQYF. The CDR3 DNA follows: TGTGCCAGTAGTATACAGCAGGGTGCCGAGCAGTACTTC.

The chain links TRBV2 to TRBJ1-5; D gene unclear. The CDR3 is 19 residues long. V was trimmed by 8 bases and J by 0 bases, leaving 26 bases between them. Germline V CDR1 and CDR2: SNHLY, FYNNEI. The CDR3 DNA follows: TGTGCCAGCGGGGAGGTTGTGGGGTTCCATGGTTATAGCAATCAGCCCCAGCATTTT. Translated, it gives CASGEVVGFHGYSNQPQHF.

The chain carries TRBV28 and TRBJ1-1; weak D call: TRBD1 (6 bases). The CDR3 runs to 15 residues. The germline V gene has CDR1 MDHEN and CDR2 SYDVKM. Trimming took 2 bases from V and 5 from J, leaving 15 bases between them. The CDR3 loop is CASSLEVGGRTEAFF. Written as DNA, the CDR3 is TGTGCCAGCAGTTTAGAGGTGGGGGGCCGGACTGAAGCTTTCTTT.